Given below is one T cell receptor beta chain in context. The study recruited people aged roughly 18 to 95 years across around 24 US areas. This specimen belongs to a study of blood T cell repertoires in COVID-19. Study background: T cells, B-cell-depleted T cells, or PBMCs provided the cDNA or gDNA that served as material.

Per the study methods: Amplified reference gene primers provided the basis for estimating nucleated cell counts. The assay was immunoSEQ multiplex PCR, and TCRdb's table has in-frame clones only and misses some. V and J calls and clone size are those listed in that table; D and trimming were worked out from the DNA. The data contain 350,000 to 400,000 clones, 88% of them singletons. The CDR3 is 18 residues long. V lost 0 bases and J lost 1; bases outside the gene matches: 11. CDR1 and CDR2 from the germline V gene are LNHNV and YYDKDF (reference sequence). Sequencing was performed on PBMCs or T cells enriched from blood (not recorded which). This receptor was obtained from a woman in her 30s with acute COVID-19. The chain joins TRBV15 to TRBJ2-7; TRBD1 agrees at 8 bases. The chain's CDR3 is CATSRDSQGAGRSYEQYF. The CDR3 nucleotides are TGTGCCACCAGCAGAGATAGTCAGGGGGCGGGGAGGTCCTACGAGCAGTACTTC.